This T cell receptor beta chain was found in a study of Ad26.COV2.S vaccination and SARS-CoV-2 variants. The CDR3 consists of 17 residues. V shed 6 bases, J shed 1 base, and the junction held 4 bases outside the gene matches. Germline V gives CDR1 SEHNR, CDR2 FQNEAQ (reference sequence). Treatment noted: 15 to 20 received Ad26.COV2.S at low or high dose, single or two shots; several received placebo; per-sample allocation not given. Samples were taken on day 63 after the first vaccine or placebo injection. TCRdb's copy holds only in-frame clones and misses some; the assay was immunoSEQ multiplex PCR. The top ten hold roughly 3% of the sample, which has roughly 250,000 clones, around 90% seen once.

The J gene is TRBJ2-1, the V gene TRBV7-9, with TRBD2 matching 15 bases. The TCR sequence derives from a person aged 18 to 65 who received the Ad26.COV2.S COVID-19 vaccine or a placebo. The specimen comprised peripheral blood, sampled in a trial of Ad26.COV2.S vaccine versus placebo. CDR3 residues: CASRTGTSGRSYNEQFF. The CDR3 bases are TGTGCCAGCAGGACCGGGACTAGCGGGAGGTCCTACAATGAGCAGTTCTTC. Full variable domain (remainder filled in from reference TRBV7-9 and TRBJ2-1): DTGVSQNPRHKITKRGQNVTFRCDPISEHNRLYWYRQTLGQGPEFLTYFQNEAQLEKSRLLSDRFSAERPKGSFSTLEIQRTEQGDSAMYLCASRTGTSGRSYNEQFFGPGTRLTVL.